The rows below give T cell receptor beta chains drawn from one sample of a study of blood T cell repertoires in COVID-19. The assay was immunoSEQ multiplex PCR, and TCRdb's table has in-frame clones only and misses some. The table has under 300,000 clones, roughly 89% seen once. Sequences were obtained from PBMCs or T cells enriched from blood (not recorded which). The receptors come from a man aged 35-49 years who had recovered from COVID-19. Each CDR3 is given with its conserved first and last residue. Each record gives: J gene, V gene, CDR3 protein.

>TRBJ2-1|TRBV11-2
CASSPGTSSYNEQFF
>TRBJ2-7|TRBV19
CASSKAGTEYEQYF
>TRBJ2-5|TRBV10-2
CASSELGQGAAGRETQYF
>TRBJ2-7|TRBV28
CASSLSGEQYF
>TRBJ1-5|TRBV6-1
CASSERLNQPQHF
>TRBJ2-1|TRBV18
CASSPPSGGRAEQFF
>TRBJ1-2|TRBV5-5
CASSLRDLSYGYTF
>TRBJ2-3|TRBV13
CASSLEYGGARDTQYF
>TRBJ1-2|TRBV7-9
CASSLDLQGINYGYTF
>TRBJ1-5|TRBV3-1/TRBV3-2
CASSQGQGSQPQHF
>TRBJ2-1|TRBV19
CASSTSGTHRRGTYNEQFF
>TRBJ1-1|TRBV19
CASRHKPSGAFF
>TRBJ1-4|TRBV5-1
CASSLVPRGRAQQATNEKLFF
>TRBJ2-1|TRBV12-3/TRBV12-4
CASSLHGNEQFF
>TRBJ2-7|TRBV29-1
CSANVGGHSYEQYF
>TRBJ2-1|TRBV9
CASSVIAGGGGNEQFF
>TRBJ2-7|TRBV19
CASSIDRDYEQYF